This is a list of T cell receptor beta chains from one sample in a study of OX40 agonist ivuxolimab in advanced cancers. Produced via immunoSEQ multiplex PCR; TCRdb's table is partial and in-frame only. Of over 65,000 clones in the sample, roughly 89% were seen once. Sequenced material: CD4+ or CD8+ T cells sorted from blood, taken in a trial of the OX40 agonist ivuxolimab. Source of these receptors: an adult with an advanced solid tumor such as melanoma, head and neck, liver or kidney cancer. CDR3s include the opening cysteine and the closing phenylalanine or tryptophan. A D gene is named only where the DNA matches it firmly. The size entry is marked missing in some rows and otherwise reads once, few, many or a size class.

CDR3 DNA,CDR3 protein,V gene,J gene,D gene,clone size
TGTGCCAGCAGCCCGGGGACAGCTATTAATTCACCCCTCCACTTT,CASSPGTAINSPLHF,TRBV7-2,TRBJ1-6,TRBD1,.
TGTGCCTGGAGTGGCCCACGCGGCTATAATTCACCCCTCCACTTT,CAWSGPRGYNSPLHF,TRBV30,TRBJ1-6,.,.
TGTGCCAGCAGCTTAGGGGACTCCTATAAGACCCAGTACTTC,CASSLGDSYKTQYF,TRBV7-2,TRBJ2-5,.,.
TGCGCCAGCGGTGGGGGGACCTACAATGAGCAGTTCTTC,CASGGGTYNEQFF,TRBV5-1,TRBJ2-1,.,.
TGTGCCACCAGCGGCGCTGTTGAGGTTGCTGAAGCTTTCTTT,CATSGAVEVAEAFF,TRBV15,TRBJ1-1,.,.
TGTGCCAGCAGTCCCCCCTCCGTCGCGGGGAACACTGAAGCTTTCTTT,CASSPPSVAGNTEAFF,TRBV27,TRBJ1-1,.,once
TGTGCCAGCAGTTTCTCCGGGACACTTGGCTACACCTTC,CASSFSGTLGYTF,TRBV28,TRBJ1-2,.,once
TGTGCCAGCAGAACCGGGACAGAAGAGACCCAGTACTTC,CASRTGTEETQYF,TRBV6-1,TRBJ2-5,TRBD1,few
TGTGCCAGCTCACAGGGACAGAAAACTAACTATGGCTACACCTTC,CASSQGQKTNYGYTF,TRBV18,TRBJ1-2,TRBD1,.
TGTGCCAGCAGTTCCGCCGGGGGAGAGCCCCAGCATTTT,CASSSAGGEPQHF,TRBV6-6,TRBJ1-5,.,.
TGTGCCAGCAGTTTCAGACAGGGCTCATCCTACGAGCAGTACTTC,CASSFRQGSSYEQYF,TRBV6-6,TRBJ2-7,TRBD1,.
TGTGCCAGCAGTCCTCGGACTAGCGGAGGGTACAATGAGCAGTTCTTC,CASSPRTSGGYNEQFF,TRBV2,TRBJ2-1,TRBD2,.
TGTGCCAGCAGTTGGGCAAACGGCGTGGGGGATGAGCAGTACTTC,CASSWANGVGDEQYF,TRBV27,TRBJ2-7,.,.
TGTGCCAGTAGTATGGATCTAGACAGGGGGTTAACTAACCCCTACAATGAGCAGTTCTTC,CASSMDLDRGLTNPYNEQFF,TRBV19,TRBJ2-1,TRBD1,.
TGTGCCAGCAGTGAAGTGGGAGGGAGAGGGCAGCCCCAGCATTTT,CASSEVGGRGQPQHF,TRBV6-1,TRBJ1-5,.,.
TGTGCCAGCTCACCACTTAGGGCGGCTAGTTCTGGGACTGAAGCTTTCTTT,CASSPLRAASSGTEAFF,TRBV18,TRBJ1-1,.,.
TGTGCCAGCAGGGATAGCGGGAGGCACGAGCAGTACTTC,CASRDSGRHEQYF,TRBV6-6,TRBJ2-7,TRBD2,.
TGCGCCAGCAGCTTGGCGGGACAGGGAAGGAATTCACCCCTCCACTTT,CASSLAGQGRNSPLHF,TRBV5-1,TRBJ1-6,TRBD1,few
TGTGCCTGGAGTCCTACATTACCGAACCGACCTGTATGGTATGAGCAGTTCTTC,CAWSPTLPNRPVWYEQFF,TRBV30,TRBJ2-1,.,.
TGTGCCAGCAGCAAAGCGGAGGGGCCTGGGGCTGGAAACACCATATATTTT,CASSKAEGPGAGNTIYF,TRBV21-1,TRBJ1-3,.,once
TGTGCCAGCAGCTTGGTCGCCAGGCGCACAGATACGCAGTATTTT,CASSLVARRTDTQYF,TRBV5-8,TRBJ2-3,.,.
TGCGCCAGCAGCTTGGTGGGGGGTGAGCAGTTCTTC,CASSLVGGEQFF,TRBV5-1,TRBJ2-1,.,.
TGTGCCAGCAGCAAAAGGTCTAGCGTCCAAGAGACCCAGTACTTC,CASSKRSSVQETQYF,TRBV11-2,TRBJ2-5,.,.
TGTGCCAGCAGCAAGGCCGTAGCGGGAGGGTTAGCGTATGAGCAGTTCTTC,CASSKAVAGGLAYEQFF,TRBV11-3,TRBJ2-1,TRBD2,.
TGTGCCAGCAGTGATCTTGGACTAGCCAAAAACATTCAGTACTTC,CASSDLGLAKNIQYF,TRBV27,TRBJ2-4,.,.
TGTGCCAGCTCACTAGCGGGTTCCTCCTACGAGCAGTACTTC,CASSLAGSSYEQYF,TRBV18,TRBJ2-7,TRBD2,.
TGTGCCAGCAGCGCGTTGAGGAACGATCAGCCCCAGCATTTT,CASSALRNDQPQHF,TRBV2,TRBJ1-5,.,.
TGTGCCAGCAAACCGGGGGGGGACTTCAATCAGCCCCAGCATTTT,CASKPGGDFNQPQHF,TRBV7-2,TRBJ1-5,.,few
TGTGCCAGAATACGACAGGGTAGAGCTTTCTTT,CARIRQGRAFF,TRBV21-1,TRBJ1-1,.,few
TGCGCCAGCAGCCTGGATGGGCGCGGGGATAGTCAGCCCCAGCATTTT,CASSLDGRGDSQPQHF,TRBV5-1,TRBJ1-5,.,.
TGTGCCAGTAGTAACGACAGAGAGAACACTGAAGCTTTCTTT,CASSNDRENTEAFF,TRBV19,TRBJ1-1,.,few
TGTGCCAGCAGCTTAGATGGGATTCCGGGGGAGGCAGGAGGAGGCTACACCTTC,CASSLDGIPGEAGGGYTF,TRBV7-9,TRBJ1-2,.,.
TGTGCCAGCTCACCAGACGGGAACTATGGCTACACCTTC,CASSPDGNYGYTF,TRBV18,TRBJ1-2,.,.
TGTGCCAGCAGCTTTTGGACTGCCAACTATGGCTACACCTTC,CASSFWTANYGYTF,TRBV7-2,TRBJ1-2,.,once
TGTGCCAGCAGCTGGGGCCCGGACGAGAATTCACCCCTCCACTTT,CASSWGPDENSPLHF,TRBV5-5,TRBJ1-6,.,.
TGCGCCAGCAGCCAAGACGGGGGGACCGTTTACGAGCAGTACTTC,CASSQDGGTVYEQYF,TRBV4-3,TRBJ2-7,TRBD2,.
TGTGCCACCAGCGCCATGGGGAGGGAAACCTACGAGCAGTACTTC,CATSAMGRETYEQYF,TRBV15,TRBJ2-7,TRBD2,.
TGTGCCAGCAGTCAAGCCAGGGACCAGCCCCAGCATTTT,CASSQARDQPQHF,TRBV6-5,TRBJ1-5,.,.
TGTGCCAGCAGTTCCCCAGGGGCTGGAAACACCATATATTTT,CASSSPGAGNTIYF,TRBV28,TRBJ1-3,.,.
TGTGCCAGCAGTAGGGGGGCAGTAGATACGCAGTATTTT,CASSRGAVDTQYF,TRBV7-9,TRBJ2-3,.,.
TGCGCCAGCAGCCAAGAACCCGGGACAGGAACTTCTCCCCTCCACTTT,CASSQEPGTGTSPLHF,TRBV4-1,TRBJ1-6,TRBD1,.
TGTGCCAGCAGTTCTGAGGCCGGGACAGTTAACTCACCCCTCCACTTT,CASSSEAGTVNSPLHF,TRBV6-5,TRBJ1-6,TRBD1,.